The 28 T cell receptor beta chains below come from one sample, sequenced in a study of blood T cell repertoires in COVID-19. Produced via immunoSEQ multiplex PCR; TCRdb's table is partial and in-frame only. The sample consists of approximately 27,000 clones, about 90% of them appearing once. Specimen: peripheral blood. Source of these receptors: a man in his 70s with acute or convalescent COVID-19.

This chain links TRBV6-5 with TRBJ1-5, with 8 bases matching TRBD1. The CDR3 length is 13 residues. V gave up 7 bases and J gave up 5 bases; unmatched junction bases: 4. The germline CDR1 and CDR2 sequences are MNHEY and SVGAGI. In DNA, the CDR3 is TGTGCCAGCAAAGACAGGGGAGATCAGCCCCAGCATTTT. This gives the protein CASKDRGDQPQHF.

The CDR3 region has the DNA TGCAGCGTTGACCGGTGGGGGACTAGCGGGACTTACGAGCAGTACTTC. Translating gives CSVDRWGTSGTYEQYF. The chain employs TRBV29-1 and TRBJ2-7, with TRBD2 identical over 13 bases. Germline assignment: CDR1 SQVTM and CDR2 ANQGSEA. V shed 3 bases and J 4 bases; nucleotides not matched to a gene: 9. The CDR3 loop spans 16 amino acids.

V usage is TRBV4-1 and J usage is TRBJ1-4; TRBD1 might be the D (6 bases). The CDR3 runs to 14 residues. The V gene's germline CDR1 is MGHRA and CDR2 YSYEKL. The V and J ends lost 0 bases and 6 bases respectively, with 8 bases between them. The CDR3 region is CASSQDRGDEKLFF. As DNA, the CDR3 is TGCGCCAGCAGCCAAGACAGGGGCGATGAAAAACTGTTTTTT.

V and J are TRBV6-2 or TRBV6-3 and TRBJ1-2, with D tentatively TRBD1 (6 bases). This CDR3 has 15 residues. V dropped 4 bases and J dropped 3 bases, with 15 bases sitting between them. Per the germline V gene, CDR1 is MNHEY and CDR2 is SVGEGT. The CDR3 nucleotides are TGTGCCAGCAGTTCACCAGGGGCTAGGTACTATGGCTACACCTTC. Protein product: CASSSPGARYYGYTF.

This chain links TRBV19 with TRBJ1-3; the match to TRBD1 covers 7 bases. Per germline, CDR1 LNHDA and CDR2 SQIVND (reference sequence). The J segment lost 2 bases and the V segment lost 6 bases, leaving 10 bases of the junction unmatched. This CDR3 has 16 amino acids. The CDR3, as DNA: TGTGCCAGTAGCCCCCGGAAGGGGGCAGCTGGAAACACCATATATTTT. It codes for CASSPRKGAAGNTIYF.

The chain joins TRBV5-1 to TRBJ2-1, with D possibly TRBD2 on 6 matching bases. V lost 4 bases and J lost 0, with 11 bases in between. The CDR3 is 15 amino acids. Germline values: CDR1 SGHRS, CDR2 YFSETQ. This CDR3 is CASSPAGSSYNEQFF. CDR3 nucleotide sequence: TGCGCCAGCAGCCCAGCGGGCAGCTCCTACAATGAGCAGTTCTTC.

V usage is TRBV24-1 and J usage is TRBJ1-1, with 11 bases fitting TRBD1. This CDR3 has 15 residues. Germline values: CDR1 KGHDR, CDR2 SFDVKD. Trimming took 5 bases from V and 3 from J; bases not matched to a gene: 4. CDR3 sequence reads: CATSGTGGFDTEAFF. The DNA of the CDR3 is TGTGCCACCAGTGGGACAGGGGGCTTTGACACTGAAGCTTTCTTT.

The chain uses TRBV3-1 (or the pseudogene TRBV3-2) and TRBJ1-5, with D unclear. Per germline, CDR1 LGHDT and CDR2 YNNKEL (reference sequence). The CDR3 has 14 amino acids. V lost 4 bases and J 7 bases, leaving 14 bases between the germline ends. The DNA for the CDR3 is TGTGCCAGCAGCCGGGCGGGGTCCGGACAGCCCCAGCATTTT. It codes for CASSRAGSGQPQHF.

The chain links TRBV20-1 to TRBJ2-1; tentative D call: TRBD2 (5 bases). This CDR3 spans 15 amino acids. The V end was cut by 3 bases, the J end by 7 bases, with 19 bases between. CDR1 DFQATT and CDR2 SNEGSKA come from the germline V gene (reference sequence). CDR3: CSASPAADRGNEQFF. CDR3 in DNA: TGCAGTGCTAGTCCTGCGGCGGATCGAGGGAATGAGCAGTTCTTC.

The chain is built from TRBV12-3 or TRBV12-4 and TRBJ2-2; D gene ambiguous. This CDR3 has 11 amino acids. Deletions cut 7 bases from V and 6 bases from J, with 6 bases between. CDR3 coding DNA: TGTGCCAGCAATAGAGCCGGGGAGCTGTTTTTT. This sequence encodes CASNRAGELFF.

The CDR3 sequence is CASMNLGGNTEAFF. As DNA, the CDR3 is TGTGCCAGCATGAACCTAGGGGGGAACACTGAAGCTTTCTTT. The chain couples TRBV2 to TRBJ1-1, with D tentatively TRBD1 (6 bases). The CDR3 totals 14 residues. Germline lookup yields CDR1 SNHLY and CDR2 FYNNEI. The V gene lost 7 bases and the J gene lost 1 base, with 13 bases spanning the gap.

The J gene is TRBJ2-3, the V gene TRBV27; a weak D match, TRBD2 (5 bases). Germline CDR1 is MNHEY and CDR2 is SMNVEV (reference sequence). The V end lost 4 bases, the J end lost 3 bases, and 14 bases lay between the germline ends. CDR3 size: 15 residues. DNA of the CDR3: TGTGCCAGCAGTTCCGGGTTGACGGGGACAGATACGCAGTATTTT. Amino acid sequence: CASSSGLTGTDTQYF.

This clone was picked up a small number of times. The chain joins TRBV24-1 to TRBJ2-7; tentatively, D is TRBD2 (6 bases). The germline gives CDR1 KGHDR, CDR2 SFDVKD. V lost 4 bases and J 0 bases, leaving 21 bases between the germline ends. The CDR3 length is 18 residues. The CDR3 coding sequence is TGTGCCACCAGTGACTACTTAATGGGACTCTTAAGCTCCTACGAGCAGTACTTC. Translating gives CATSDYLMGLLSSYEQYF.

The rearrangement uses TRBV3-1 (or the pseudogene TRBV3-2) and TRBJ2-2, with a possible D match to TRBD1 (5 bases). CDR3 length equals 15 residues. Germline V gene lookup returns CDR1 LGHDT and CDR2 YNNKEL (reference sequence). V was shortened by 2 bases and J by 7 bases, with 14 bases between the two germline ends. The CDR3 DNA reads TGTGCCAGCAGCCAATATACAGGAAAAGACGGGGAGCTGTTTTTT. This codes for CASSQYTGKDGELFF.

The J gene is TRBJ2-7, the V gene TRBV4-3; 12 bases agree with TRBD2. The J segment lost 3 bases and the V segment lost 4 bases, leaving 10 bases of the junction unmatched. CDR1 LGHNA and CDR2 YSLEER come from the germline V gene. The CDR3 sequence is 17 residues long. For the CDR3, the DNA is TGCGCCAGCAGCCCCCGACTAGCGGGAGATCCTAGCTACGAGCAGTACTTC. Its protein is CASSPRLAGDPSYEQYF.

The rearrangement uses TRBV19 and TRBJ2-1; D not resolved. Between the trimmed V and J ends, which lost 8 bases and 1 base, there was a span of 15 bases. The CDR3 has 15 amino acids. CDR1 LNHDA and CDR2 SQIVND come from the germline V gene (reference sequence). This CDR3 reads CASQVGFGSYNEQFF. Written as DNA, the CDR3 is TGTGCCAGTCAAGTCGGGTTCGGGTCCTACAATGAGCAGTTCTTC.

The J gene is TRBJ2-5, the V gene TRBV6-5; tentatively, D is TRBD1 (6 bases). Per germline, CDR1 MNHEY and CDR2 SVGAGI. V lost 7 bases and J 3 bases, leaving 15 bases between the germline ends. This CDR3 comprises 14 residues. The chain's CDR3 is CASIQQGPKETQYF. The CDR3 coding sequence is TGTGCCAGCATCCAACAGGGCCCTAAAGAGACCCAGTACTTC.

The chain combines TRBV18 with TRBJ2-7; TRBD2 is a possible D gene (5 bases). The CDR3 totals 14 residues. Germline V CDR1 and CDR2: KGHSH, LQKENI. Deletions cut 0 bases from V and 4 bases from J, with 10 bases between. The CDR3 DNA reads TGTGCCAGCTCACCACCCGACTCGGGATACGAGCAGTACTTC. This encodes CASSPPDSGYEQYF.

This clone was observed a few times. The chain couples TRBV29-1 to TRBJ1-4; possibly TRBD1 for D (6 bases). The CDR3 runs 13 residues. V was clipped by 4 bases and J by 10 bases, with 16 bases between them. Germline assignment: CDR1 SQVTM and CDR2 ANQGSEA. The CDR3 DNA follows: TGCAGCGTTGCGGACAGTGGATTGGGAAAACTGTTTTTT. This sequence encodes CSVADSGLGKLFF.

There are a few counts of this clone. The chain uses TRBV19 and TRBJ2-2; 9 bases match TRBD2. This CDR3 has 19 residues. The germline V gene has CDR1 LNHDA and CDR2 SQIVND (reference sequence). The junction had 15 bases not matched to a gene; V was cut back by 7 bases and J by 0 bases. CDR3 amino acids: CASKNELAGYKSNTGELFF. The CDR3 nucleotides read TGTGCCAGTAAGAATGAGCTAGCGGGATATAAGTCGAACACCGGGGAGCTGTTTTTT.

This clone was recorded only once. The gene calls are TRBV5-1 and TRBJ2-6; D gene uncertain. The germline V gene encodes CDR1 SGHRS and CDR2 YFSETQ. The V end was cut by 4 bases, the J end by 0 bases, with 8 bases between. The length of the CDR3 is 15 residues. The CDR3 here is CASSDKFSGANVLTF. CDR3 nucleotide sequence: TGCGCCAGCAGCGACAAATTCTCTGGGGCCAACGTCCTGACTTTC.

The chain combines TRBV2 with TRBJ2-7, with TRBD1 matching over 9 bases. Germline trimming cut 5 bases from V and 6 bases from J; bases unmatched to any gene: 14. The CDR3 consists of 16 residues. Germline V gene data show CDR1 as SNHLY and CDR2 as FYNNEI. This chain's CDR3 is CASSPLRPGTGPEQYF. CDR3 in DNA: TGTGCCAGCAGTCCCCTACGTCCCGGGACAGGGCCCGAGCAGTACTTC. Filled out from reference TRBV2 and TRBJ2-7, the complete variable domain reads EPEVTQTPSHQVTQMGQEVILRCVPISNHLYFYWYRQILGQKVEFLVSFYNNEISEKSEIFDDQFSVERPDGSNFTLKIRSTKLEDSAMYFCASSPLRPGTGPEQYFGPGTRLTVT.

The chain joins TRBV9 to TRBJ2-2; no clear D. The CDR3 is 14 residues long. V lost 0 bases and J 8 bases, leaving 11 bases between the germline ends. Germline CDR1 and CDR2: SGDLS and YYNGEE. The DNA for the CDR3 is TGTGCCAGCAGCGTAGTGGTCGAACAAGGGGAGCTGTTTTTT. It translates to CASSVVVEQGELFF. Full variable domain (rest looked up from reference TRBV9 and TRBJ2-2): DSGVTQTPKHLITATGQRVTLRCSPRSGDLSVYWYQQSLDQGLQFLIQYYNGEERAKGNILERFSAQQFPDLHSELNLSSLELGDSALYFCASSVVVEQGELFFGEGSRLTVL.

The chain uses TRBV6-1 and TRBJ2-5; a possible D gene is TRBD2 (5 bases). Germline V lookup: CDR1 MNHNS, CDR2 SASEGT. V was shortened by 3 bases and J by 4 bases, with 6 bases between the two germline ends. This CDR3 comprises 12 residues. The CDR3 sequence: CASSDRGETQYF. Here the CDR3 DNA reads TGTGCCAGCAGTGATCGGGGAGAGACCCAGTACTTC.

This clone is classed as medium-sized (0.01 to 0.1%). The chain links TRBV5-6 to TRBJ2-6; D remains unclear. Deletions cut 2 bases from V and 0 bases from J, with 6 bases between. The germline CDR1 and CDR2 sequences are SGHDT and YYEEEE. This CDR3 is built from 15 residues. The CDR3 bases are TGTGCCAGCAGCTTTCCCGGCTCTGGGGCCAACGTCCTGACTTTC. This sequence encodes CASSFPGSGANVLTF.

This clone occurred a few times. This chain links TRBV5-1 with TRBJ1-1; the D gene is possibly TRBD1 (6 bases). This CDR3 region has 15 residues. CDR1 is SGHRS and CDR2 is YFSETQ in the germline V gene. Trimming left V 2 bases short and J 5 bases short, with 16 bases between. The CDR3 nucleotides read TGCGCCAGCAGCTTCTCGGGGGGCCGAGTAACTGAAGCTTTCTTT. Translating gives CASSFSGGRVTEAFF.

The chain recombines TRBV9 with TRBJ1-1, with a weak D call TRBD1 (5 bases). The CDR3 loop spans 15 amino acids. Trimming left V 3 bases short and J 2 bases short, with 14 bases between. CDR1 is SGDLS and CDR2 is YYNGEE in the germline V gene. CDR3: CASSALGGVNTEAFF. The DNA of the CDR3 is TGTGCCAGCAGCGCCCTGGGGGGGGTAAACACTGAAGCTTTCTTT. Together with reference TRBV9 and TRBJ1-1, the CDR3 gives the full variable domain: DSGVTQTPKHLITATGQRVTLRCSPRSGDLSVYWYQQSLDQGLQFLIQYYNGEERAKGNILERFSAQQFPDLHSELNLSSLELGDSALYFCASSALGGVNTEAFFGQGTRLTVV.

The chain employs TRBV9 and TRBJ2-7; the D gene is possibly TRBD1 (6 bases). This CDR3 comprises 15 residues. CDR1 is SGDLS, CDR2 YYNGEE, per germline. With 0 bases removed from V and 3 bases from J, the gap between germline ends came to 13 bases. In DNA, the CDR3 is TGTGCCAGCAGCGTAGCTCTGGGGGCAAACTACGAGCAGTACTTC. As protein: CASSVALGANYEQYF.